This T cell receptor (beta chain) was sequenced during a study of T cell responses to AZD1222 COVID-19 vaccine. Per germline, CDR1 LGHDT and CDR2 YNNKEL (reference sequence). The germline V and J ends were trimmed by 0 bases and 0 bases, with 18 bases remaining between them. There are 19 residues in the CDR3. Only in-frame clones appear in the TCRdb table, and some are missing; sequencing was by immunoSEQ multiplex PCR. The sample consists of 200,000 to 250,000 clones, 85% to 95% of them appearing once. This clone has more than one count but fewer than ten. The material sequenced was peripheral blood, taken on day 0 of MenACWY control vaccination. The sequence was collected from an adult in good health. This chain links TRBV3-1 (or the pseudogene TRBV3-2) with TRBJ1-3; a weak D match, TRBD1 (5 bases). The CDR3 DNA is TGTGCCAGCAGCCAAGACGGAGGGGTCATCCGGAGCTCTGGAAACACCATATATTTT. Translated, it gives CASSQDGGVIRSSGNTIYF.